This TCR beta chain is from a study of blood T cell repertoires in COVID-19. Overall study: COVID-19 samples from acute and convalescent phases originated in the United States, Italy and Spain. In each case, the material was cDNA or gDNA derived from T cells, B-cell-depleted T cells, or PBMCs.

Authors' methods: Reference gene primers were amplified, and this amplification served to estimate nucleated cell counts. Repertoires were generated with immunoSEQ multiplex PCR, while TCRdb's copy carries only in-frame clones and drops some. Clonal size and the V and J genes are those of that table, whereas D and trimming came from the DNA. This table has around 150,000 clones, around four fifths appearing once. Germline V gene lookup returns CDR1 MNHEY and CDR2 SVGAGI. V lost 6 bases and J lost 6; bases outside the gene matches: 5. The CDR3 spans 15 residues. V is TRBV6-5 and J is TRBJ2-2; 12 bases are a match to TRBD2. Sequenced input: peripheral blood. This TCR came from a woman older than 75 with acute or convalescent COVID-19. In DNA form, the CDR3 reads TGTGCCAGCAGCGCGACTAGCGGGAGTTCCGGGGAGCTGTTTTTT. Translating it yields CASSATSGSSGELFF.